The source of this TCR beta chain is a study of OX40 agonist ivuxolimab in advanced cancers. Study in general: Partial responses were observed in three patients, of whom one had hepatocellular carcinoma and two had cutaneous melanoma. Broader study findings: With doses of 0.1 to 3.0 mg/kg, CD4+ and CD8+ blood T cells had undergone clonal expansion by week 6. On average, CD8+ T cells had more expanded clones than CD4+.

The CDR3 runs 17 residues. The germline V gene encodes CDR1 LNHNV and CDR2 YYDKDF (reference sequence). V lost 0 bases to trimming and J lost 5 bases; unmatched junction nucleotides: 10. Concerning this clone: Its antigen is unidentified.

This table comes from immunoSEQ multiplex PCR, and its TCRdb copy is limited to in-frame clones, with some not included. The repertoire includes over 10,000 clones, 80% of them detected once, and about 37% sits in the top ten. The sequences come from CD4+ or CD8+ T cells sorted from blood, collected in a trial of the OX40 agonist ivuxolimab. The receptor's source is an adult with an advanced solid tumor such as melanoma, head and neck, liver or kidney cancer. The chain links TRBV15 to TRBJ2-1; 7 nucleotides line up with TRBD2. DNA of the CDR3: TGTGCCACCAGCAGAGATAGGGCGGGAGTCATCCACAATGAGCAGTTCTTC. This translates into CATSRDRAGVIHNEQFF.